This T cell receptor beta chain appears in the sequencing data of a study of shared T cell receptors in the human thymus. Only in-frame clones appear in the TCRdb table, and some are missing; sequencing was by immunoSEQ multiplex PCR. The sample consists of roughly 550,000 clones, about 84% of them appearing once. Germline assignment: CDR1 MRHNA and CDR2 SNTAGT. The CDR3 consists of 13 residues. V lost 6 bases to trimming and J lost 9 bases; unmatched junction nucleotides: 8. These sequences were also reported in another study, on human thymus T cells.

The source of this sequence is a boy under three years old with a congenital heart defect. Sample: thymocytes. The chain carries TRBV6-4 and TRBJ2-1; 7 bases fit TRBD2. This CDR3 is CASSRDQRGEQFF. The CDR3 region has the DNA TGTGCCAGCAGCCGGGACCAGCGGGGTGAGCAGTTCTTC.